The 17 T cell receptor beta chains reported below all come from one sample, sequenced in a study of blood T cell repertoires in COVID-19. The protocol was immunoSEQ multiplex PCR, while the TCRdb copy is restricted to in-frame clones and leaves out a portion. The sample lists 250,000 or so clones, roughly 87% seen once, with 3% in the top ten. The source material was peripheral blood. All receptors derive from a man between 18 and 35 years old with active or convalescent COVID-19.

This chain connects TRBV29-1 to TRBJ1-1; 10 bases align to TRBD1. There are 14 residues in the CDR3. Germline CDR1 SQVTM, CDR2 ANQGSEA. The trim removed 8 bases at V and 2 bases at J, leaving 8 bases unmatched. The CDR3 region has the DNA TGCAGCTCGGCCGGGGACAGGGGAAACACTGAAGCTTTCTTT. Translating gives CSSAGDRGNTEAFF.

This clone has more than one count but fewer than ten. The J gene is TRBJ2-7, the V gene TRBV28; 7 bases are a match to TRBD1. V lost 7 bases, J lost 10 bases, and 10 bases stayed unmatched. Per the germline V gene, CDR1 is MDHEN and CDR2 is SYDVKM. The CDR3 is 12 amino acids. CDR3 bases: TGTGCCAGCAACCCTCCCGGACAGGATCAGTACTTC. Its protein is CASNPPGQDQYF. The variable domain in full, completed from reference TRBV28 and TRBJ2-7, reads DVKVTQSSRYLVKRTGEKVFLECVQDMDHENMFWYRQDPGLGLRLIYFSYDVKMKEKGDIPEGYSVSREKKERFSLILESASTNQTSMYLCASNPPGQDQYFGPGTRLTVT.

This chain connects TRBV24-1 to TRBJ1-4; D gene unclear. Trimming removed 4 bases from V and 8 bases from J, with 7 bases in between. The CDR3 totals 12 residues. The germline V gene encodes CDR1 KGHDR and CDR2 SFDVKD. DNA for the CDR3: TGTGCCACCAGTGAAAGAGGGGAAAAACTGTTTTTT. This encodes CATSERGEKLFF.

This clone was counted between two and nine times. The chain has TRBV5-1 and TRBJ1-1; D not certain. Germline V lookup: CDR1 SGHRS, CDR2 YFSETQ. The CDR3 spans 14 residues. Between the trimmed V and J ends, which lost 2 bases and 0 bases, there was a span of 8 bases. In DNA, the CDR3 is TGCGCCAGCAGCTTAAGCCGGTTGAACACTGAAGCTTTCTTT. It encodes CASSLSRLNTEAFF.

The chain joins TRBV27 to TRBJ2-7; 7 nucleotides line up with TRBD2. CDR3 length equals 15 residues. Germline values: CDR1 MNHEY, CDR2 SMNVEV (reference sequence). Losses at the gene ends were 7 bases for V and 4 bases for J; bases not matched to a gene: 13. CDR3 bases: TGTGCCAGCACCCTTGGGGGGGGGTTGGTGTACGAGCAGTACTTC. Translated, it gives CASTLGGGLVYEQYF.

The chain couples TRBV5-8 to TRBJ2-1, with 12 bases aligning to TRBD2. The CDR3 is made up of 16 amino acids. The junction had 6 bases not matched to a gene; V was cut back by 4 bases and J by 4 bases. Germline V gene data show CDR1 as SGHTS and CDR2 as YDEGEE. CDR3 region: CASSRRGTSGYNEQFF. CDR3 coding DNA: TGTGCCAGCAGCCGGCGCGGGACTAGCGGGTACAATGAGCAGTTCTTC.

The gene calls are TRBV29-1 and TRBJ2-4; possibly TRBD1 for D (6 bases). CDR1 SQVTM and CDR2 ANQGSEA come from the germline V gene. Trimming removed 5 bases from V and 0 bases from J, with 8 bases in between. The CDR3 contains 13 residues. The CDR3 region is CSVLDRAKNIQYF. The CDR3 DNA follows: TGCAGCGTTTTGGACAGAGCCAAAAACATTCAGTACTTC.

The rearrangement uses TRBV9 and TRBJ1-3; D possibly corresponds to TRBD1 (6 bases). The ends were cut back, 4 bases at V and 2 bases at J, with 16 bases in the middle. This CDR3 has 16 amino acids. CDR1 SGDLS and CDR2 YYNGEE come from the germline V gene. CDR3 loop: CASSNDRKEAGNTIYF. Here the CDR3 DNA reads TGTGCCAGCAGCAACGACAGGAAGGAAGCTGGAAACACCATATATTTT.

The V and J genes are TRBV6-2 or TRBV6-3 and TRBJ2-2, with 9 bases aligning to TRBD2. Germline V CDR1 and CDR2: MNHEY, SVGEGT. CDR3 length: 15 residues. Trimming took 5 bases from V and 2 from J; bases not matched to a gene: 3. CDR3 protein: CASSRAGGNTGELFF. The DNA of the CDR3 is TGTGCCAGCAGTCGAGCGGGGGGTAACACCGGGGAGCTGTTTTTT.

V and J are TRBV5-4 and TRBJ2-7, with 8 bases identical to TRBD2. With V trimmed by 0 bases and J by 3 bases, 5 bases remained unmatched. In germline, CDR1 is SGHNT, CDR2 YYREEE (reference sequence). The CDR3 sequence is 15 residues long. The CDR3 bases are TGTGCCAGCAGCTTGGGCGCGGGGGGATTCTACGAGCAGTACTTC. The encoded protein is CASSLGAGGFYEQYF.

This clone was counted a single time. A junction boundary mismatches the germline segment, possibly from a read error. V usage is TRBV6-5 and J usage is TRBJ2-3; unclear D gene. The CDR3 totals 12 residues. The germline V gene encodes CDR1 MNHEY and CDR2 SVGAGI. CDR3 protein: CAASRNTDTQYF. CDR3 sequence (DNA): TGCGCCGCCAGCAGGAACACAGATACGCAGTATTTT.

The rearrangement links TRBV29-1 to TRBJ1-1; unclear D gene. CDR1 and CDR2 from the germline V gene are SQVTM and ANQGSEA. The CDR3 has 14 amino acids. V lost 6 bases, J lost 4 bases, and 18 bases lay in between. CDR3 loop: CSVEPAAVGTEAFF. The DNA for the CDR3 is TGCAGCGTCGAACCCGCCGCGGTGGGCACTGAAGCTTTCTTT. The complete variable domain, with remaining parts taken from reference TRBV29-1 and TRBJ1-1, reads SAVISQKPSRDICQRGTSLTIQCQVDSQVTMMFWYRQQPGQSLTLIATANQGSEATYESGFVIDKFPISRPNLTFSTLTVSNMSPEDSSIYLCSVEPAAVGTEAFFGQGTRLTVV.

The V call is TRBV6-5, the J call TRBJ2-1; tentative D call: TRBD2 (5 bases). Trimming stripped 6 bases from V and 8 bases from J, with 8 bases between. The CDR3 contains 11 residues. The germline V gene has CDR1 MNHEY and CDR2 SVGAGI. Written as DNA, the CDR3 is TGTGCCAGCAGCGGGGTGTATGAGCAGTTCTTC. Its protein product is CASSGVYEQFF.

The rearrangement links TRBV19 to TRBJ1-2; 10 positions agree with TRBD1. Per germline, CDR1 LNHDA and CDR2 SQIVND (reference sequence). The CDR3 runs to 15 residues. V lost 8 bases to trimming and J lost 5 bases; unmatched junction nucleotides: 11. Here the CDR3 reads CASCLRGQGEYGYTF. The CDR3 coding sequence is TGTGCCAGTTGTCTTCGAGGACAGGGGGAATATGGCTACACCTTC.

The chain employs TRBV6-1 and TRBJ1-2, with TRBD1 matching over 8 bases. Trimming removed 3 bases from V and 5 bases from J; junction bases left unmatched: 8. Germline-derived CDR1 and CDR2 are MNHNS and SASEGT. The CDR3 has 15 residues. CDR3 protein: CASSDTGTGVYGYTF. CDR3 nucleotides: TGTGCCAGCAGTGATACCGGGACAGGCGTATATGGCTACACCTTC.

The chain links TRBV11-2 to TRBJ2-2, with D perhaps matching TRBD2 (6 bases). Germline CDR1 reads SGHAT; CDR2 reads FQNNGV. Trimming removed 3 bases from V and 5 bases from J, with 19 bases in between. CDR3 length: 17 residues. The CDR3 spells CASSFAAGRGPTGELFF. The CDR3 DNA sequence: TGTGCCAGCAGCTTTGCTGCGGGACGCGGACCTACCGGGGAGCTGTTTTTT. The full variable domain, its missing parts supplied by reference TRBV11-2 and TRBJ2-2, is EAGVAQSPRYKIIEKRQSVAFWCNPISGHATLYWYQQILGQGPKLLIQFQNNGVVDDSQLPKDRFSAERLKGVDSTLKIQPAKLEDSAVYLCASSFAAGRGPTGELFFGEGSRLTVL.

The chain links TRBV25-1 to TRBJ2-2; weak D call: TRBD1 (6 bases). Trimming stripped 0 bases from V and 1 base from J, with 9 bases between. Germline V gene lookup returns CDR1 MGHDK and CDR2 SYGVNS. This CDR3 spans 16 amino acids. The CDR3 reads CASSEYWGQNTGELFF. As DNA, the CDR3 is TGTGCCAGCAGTGAATATTGGGGGCAGAACACCGGGGAGCTGTTTTTT.